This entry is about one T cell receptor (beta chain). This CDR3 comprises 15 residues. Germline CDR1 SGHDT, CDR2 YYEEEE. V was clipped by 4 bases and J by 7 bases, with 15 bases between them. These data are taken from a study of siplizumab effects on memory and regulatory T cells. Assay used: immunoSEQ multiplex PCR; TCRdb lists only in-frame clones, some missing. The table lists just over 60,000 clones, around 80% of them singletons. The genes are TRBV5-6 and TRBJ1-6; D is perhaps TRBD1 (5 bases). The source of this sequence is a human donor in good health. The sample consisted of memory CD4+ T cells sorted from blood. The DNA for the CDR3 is TGTGCCAGCAGCCCCTTGGCCGGGGGAAATTCACCCCTCCACTTT. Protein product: CASSPLAGGNSPLHF.